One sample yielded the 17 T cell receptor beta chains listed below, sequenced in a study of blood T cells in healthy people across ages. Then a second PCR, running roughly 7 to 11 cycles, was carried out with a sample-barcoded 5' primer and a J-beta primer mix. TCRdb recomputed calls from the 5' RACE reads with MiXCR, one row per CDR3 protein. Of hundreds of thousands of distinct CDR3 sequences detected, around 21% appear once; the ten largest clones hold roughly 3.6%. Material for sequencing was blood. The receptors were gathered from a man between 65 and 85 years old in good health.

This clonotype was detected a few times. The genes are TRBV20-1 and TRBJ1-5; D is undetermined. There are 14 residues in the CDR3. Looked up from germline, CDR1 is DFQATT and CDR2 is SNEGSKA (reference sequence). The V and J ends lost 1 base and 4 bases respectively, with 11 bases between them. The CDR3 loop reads CSARVSLINQPQHF. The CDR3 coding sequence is TGCAGTGCTAGAGTCTCGCTAATTAATCAGCCCCAGCATTTT.

The CDR3 region has the DNA TGTGCCAGCAGTTTAGAGGGGACGGTTGCCGGCCACACCTTC. The encoded protein is CASSLEGTVAGHTF. The rearrangement joins TRBV12-3 or TRBV12-4 to TRBJ1-2, with D perhaps matching TRBD1 (5 bases). This CDR3 is 14 amino acids long. Deletions cut 1 base from V and 12 bases from J, with 18 bases between.

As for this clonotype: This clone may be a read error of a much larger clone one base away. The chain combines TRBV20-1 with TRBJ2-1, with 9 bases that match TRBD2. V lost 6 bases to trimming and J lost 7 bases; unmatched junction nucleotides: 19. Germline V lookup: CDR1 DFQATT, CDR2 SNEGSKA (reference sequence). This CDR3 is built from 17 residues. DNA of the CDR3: TGCAGTGCCCCTTGGGCGGCGGCTAGCGGGATTCGGAATGAGCAGTTCTTC. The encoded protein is CSAPWAAASGIRNEQFF.

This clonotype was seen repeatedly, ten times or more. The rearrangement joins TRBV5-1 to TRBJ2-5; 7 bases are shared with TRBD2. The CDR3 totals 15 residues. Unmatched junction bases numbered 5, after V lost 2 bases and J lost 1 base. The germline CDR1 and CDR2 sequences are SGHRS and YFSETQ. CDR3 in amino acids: CASSLVLASQETQYF. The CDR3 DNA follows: TGCGCCAGCAGCTTAGTACTAGCGTCCCAAGAGACCCAGTACTTC.

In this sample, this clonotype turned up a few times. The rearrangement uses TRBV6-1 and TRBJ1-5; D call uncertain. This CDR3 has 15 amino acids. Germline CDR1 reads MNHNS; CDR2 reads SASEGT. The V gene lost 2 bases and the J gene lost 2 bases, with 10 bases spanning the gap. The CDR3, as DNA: TGTGCCAGCAGTGAATCCAGCGACGGCAATCAGCCCCAGCATTTT. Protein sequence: CASSESSDGNQPQHF.

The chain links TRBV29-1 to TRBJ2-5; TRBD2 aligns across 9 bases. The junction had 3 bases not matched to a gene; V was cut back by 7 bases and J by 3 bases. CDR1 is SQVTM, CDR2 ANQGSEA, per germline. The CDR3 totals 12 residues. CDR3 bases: TGCAGCGCTATAGCGGGGGAAGAGACCCAGTACTTC. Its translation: CSAIAGEETQYF.

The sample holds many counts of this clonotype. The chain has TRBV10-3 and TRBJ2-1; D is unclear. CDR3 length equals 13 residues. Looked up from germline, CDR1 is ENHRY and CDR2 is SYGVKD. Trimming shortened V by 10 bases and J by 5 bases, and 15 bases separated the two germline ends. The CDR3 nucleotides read TGTGCCACCAGGCAGAACCCGAACAATGAGCAGTTCTTC. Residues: CATRQNPNNEQFF.

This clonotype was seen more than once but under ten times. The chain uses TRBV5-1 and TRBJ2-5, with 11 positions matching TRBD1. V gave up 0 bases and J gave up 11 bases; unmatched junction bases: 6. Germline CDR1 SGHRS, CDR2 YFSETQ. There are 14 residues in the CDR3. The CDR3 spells CASSLAGTGGEQYF. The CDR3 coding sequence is TGCGCCAGCAGCTTGGCTGGGACAGGGGGAGAGCAGTACTTC.

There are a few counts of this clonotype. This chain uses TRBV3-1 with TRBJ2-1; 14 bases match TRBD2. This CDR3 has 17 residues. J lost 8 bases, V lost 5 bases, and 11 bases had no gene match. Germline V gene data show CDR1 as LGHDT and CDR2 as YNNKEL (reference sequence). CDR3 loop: CASSYSPGLAGVYEQFF. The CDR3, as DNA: TGTGCCAGCAGCTACAGTCCGGGACTAGCGGGAGTCTATGAGCAGTTCTTC.

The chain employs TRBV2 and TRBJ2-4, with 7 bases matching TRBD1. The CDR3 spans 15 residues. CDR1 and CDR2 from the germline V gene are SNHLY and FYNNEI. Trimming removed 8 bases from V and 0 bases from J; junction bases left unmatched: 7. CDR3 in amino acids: CASRDSKVAKNIQYF. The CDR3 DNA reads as TGTGCCAGCCGGGACAGTAAGGTAGCCAAAAACATTCAGTACTTC.

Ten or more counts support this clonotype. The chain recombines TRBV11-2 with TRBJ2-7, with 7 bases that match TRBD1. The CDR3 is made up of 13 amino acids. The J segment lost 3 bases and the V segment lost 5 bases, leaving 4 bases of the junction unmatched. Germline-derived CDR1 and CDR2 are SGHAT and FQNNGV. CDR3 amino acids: CASSPDRYYEQYF. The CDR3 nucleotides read TGTGCCAGCAGCCCGGACAGGTACTACGAGCAGTACTTC.

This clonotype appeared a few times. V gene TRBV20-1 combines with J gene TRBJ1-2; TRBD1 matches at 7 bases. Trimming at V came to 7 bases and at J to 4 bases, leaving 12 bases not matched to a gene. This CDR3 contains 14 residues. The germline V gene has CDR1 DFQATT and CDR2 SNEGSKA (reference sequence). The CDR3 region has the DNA TGCAGTGTCCCACTCTCAGGGGGAGCCTATGGCTACACCTTC. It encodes CSVPLSGGAYGYTF.

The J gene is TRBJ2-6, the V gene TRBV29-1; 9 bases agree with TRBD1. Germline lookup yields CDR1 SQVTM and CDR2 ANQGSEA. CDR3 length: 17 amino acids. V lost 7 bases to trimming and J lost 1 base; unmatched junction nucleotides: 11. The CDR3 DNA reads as TGCAGCGCTCGGACAGGGGATGGGCCGTCTGGGGCCAACGTCCTGACTTTC. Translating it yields CSARTGDGPSGANVLTF.

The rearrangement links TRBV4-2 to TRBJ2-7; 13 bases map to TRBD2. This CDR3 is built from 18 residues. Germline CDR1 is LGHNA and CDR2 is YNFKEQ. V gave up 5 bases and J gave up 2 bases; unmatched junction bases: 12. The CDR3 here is CASSEPGLAGVVTYEQYF. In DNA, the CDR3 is TGTGCCAGCAGCGAACCCGGACTAGCGGGAGTGGTAACCTACGAGCAGTACTTC.

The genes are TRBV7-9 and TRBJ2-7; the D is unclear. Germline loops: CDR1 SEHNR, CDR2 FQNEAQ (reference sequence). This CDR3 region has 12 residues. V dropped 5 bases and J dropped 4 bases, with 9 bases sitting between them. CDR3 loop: CASSNARYEQYF. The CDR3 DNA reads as TGTGCCAGCAGCAATGCTCGTTACGAGCAGTACTTC.

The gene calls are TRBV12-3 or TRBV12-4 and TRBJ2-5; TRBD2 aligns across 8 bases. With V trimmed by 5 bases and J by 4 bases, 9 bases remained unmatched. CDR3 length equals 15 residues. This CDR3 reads CASSPGTRGPETQYF. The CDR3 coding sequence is TGTGCCAGCAGTCCAGGGACTAGAGGGCCAGAGACCCAGTACTTC.

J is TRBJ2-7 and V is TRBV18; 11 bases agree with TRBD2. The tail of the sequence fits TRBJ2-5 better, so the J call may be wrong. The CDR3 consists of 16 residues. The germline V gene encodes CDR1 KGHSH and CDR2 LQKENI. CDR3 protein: CASSPPSSSGRETQYF. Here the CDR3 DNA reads TGTGCCAGCTCACCACCGTCGTCTAGCGGGAGGGAGACCCAGTACTTC.